The 8 T cell receptor beta chains given below trace back to one sample, sequenced in a study of blood T cell repertoires in COVID-19. Here immunoSEQ multiplex PCR was the method, and the copy in TCRdb shows in-frame clones only, minus some. In the table there are 150,000 or so clones, less than 95% of which are singletons. The sample consisted of peripheral blood. The receptors originated from a man aged 50-59 years with acute or convalescent COVID-19.

This chain links TRBV7-2 with TRBJ1-1, with 7 positions matching TRBD1. CDR1 is SGHTA and CDR2 is FQGNSA in the germline V gene. V was pared by 1 base and J by 2 bases, with 4 bases of the junction left unmatched. This CDR3 is built from 15 residues. The CDR3 loop reads CASSLDGTVNTEAFF. The CDR3 DNA reads TGTGCCAGCAGCTTAGACGGGACAGTCAACACTGAAGCTTTCTTT. The full variable domain, rest sourced from reference TRBV7-2 and TRBJ1-1, is GAGVSQSPSNKVTEKGKDVELRCDPISGHTALYWYRQSLGQGLEFLIYFQGNSAPDKSGLPSDRFSAERTGGSVSTLTIQRTQQEDSAVYLCASSLDGTVNTEAFFGQGTRLTVV.

The genes are TRBV5-1 and TRBJ1-2; D not resolved. V lost 0 bases to trimming and J lost 8 bases, with 11 bases between them. The CDR3 totals 13 residues. Germline loops: CDR1 SGHRS, CDR2 YFSETQ. The CDR3 nucleotides are TGCGCCAGCAGCTTGGACCGGGCGGGGGGCTACACCTTC. Its translation is CASSLDRAGGYTF.

The chain is built from TRBV29-1 and TRBJ2-1; D remains unclear. Trimming cost V 4 bases and J 0 bases, with 4 bases left between them. Germline CDR1 is SQVTM and CDR2 is ANQGSEA. The CDR3 sequence is 12 residues long. Here the CDR3 reads CSVGSSYNEQFF. CDR3 bases: TGCAGCGTTGGCAGCTCCTACAATGAGCAGTTCTTC.

The count of this clone is one. The sample carries other DNA sequences with the same CDR3. The V and J genes are TRBV20-1 and TRBJ2-7; no definite D call. Trimming took off 3 bases at V and 5 bases at J, with 8 bases between the two ends. Germline assignment: CDR1 DFQATT and CDR2 SNEGSKA (reference sequence). CDR3 length equals 11 residues. The CDR3 loop reads CSARSGHEQYF. CDR3 DNA: TGCAGTGCTAGGTCTGGCCACGAGCAGTACTTC.

The V and J genes are TRBV6-2 or TRBV6-3 and TRBJ2-5, with D tentatively TRBD2 (5 bases). Trimming left V 1 base short and J 5 bases short, with 8 bases between. The CDR3 sequence is 13 residues long. Germline assignment: CDR1 MNHEY and CDR2 SVGEGT. The CDR3, as DNA: TGTGCCAGCAGTTACTACCGAGGGGAGACCCAGTACTTC. Amino acids: CASSYYRGETQYF.

The V and J genes are TRBV28 and TRBJ2-3; a weak D match, TRBD2 (5 bases). The CDR3 contains 14 residues. V gave up 3 bases and J gave up 5 bases, with 12 bases separating them. Per the germline V gene, CDR1 is MDHEN and CDR2 is SYDVKM. CDR3 protein: CASSFISAGDTQYF. The CDR3 bases are TGTGCCAGCAGTTTTATTTCCGCGGGAGATACGCAGTATTTT.

The chain couples TRBV3-1 (or the pseudogene TRBV3-2) to TRBJ1-5; 12 nucleotides align to TRBD1. The length of the CDR3 is 15 residues. Trimming removed 4 bases from V and 7 bases from J; junction bases left unmatched: 5. Germline CDR1 is LGHDT and CDR2 is YNNKEL (reference sequence). As DNA, the CDR3 is TGTGCCAGCAGCCTAACCGGGACAGGGGGCCAGCCCCAGCATTTT. Translating gives CASSLTGTGGQPQHF.

The chain recombines TRBV29-1 with TRBJ2-3, with 11 bases matching TRBD2. The CDR3 length is 14 residues. The germline gives CDR1 SQVTM, CDR2 ANQGSEA. J gave up 1 base and V 4 bases, and 1 base lay outside the gene matches. The CDR3 sequence: CSVGLAGRTDTQYF. The CDR3 nucleotides read TGCAGCGTTGGACTAGCGGGGCGCACAGATACGCAGTATTTT.